This paragraph reports one TCR beta chain. Its specificity is unknown. Trimming took 3 bases from V and 0 from J, leaving 15 bases between them. The CDR3 totals 18 residues. Template switching by 5'RACE produced TCR cDNA, adding a universal primer site and UMIs. TCRdb fed the 5' RACE reads into MiXCR, producing one record per CDR3 protein. The sample has 300,000 to 400,000 distinct CDR3 sequences, under 15% seen once. The sample originates from a study of T cells after yellow fever vaccination. The study's findings and limits: There was a small share of clonotypes that showed up in both the CD4 and CD8 compartments. Peak timing came faster in the weaker secondary response, day 5 versus 15. Clones that expanded after primary vaccination mostly reappeared after the booster (just under 98% CD4, 80% to 90% CD8).

The receptor was derived from a man aged 18 to 30 who received the YFV17D yellow fever vaccine. The chain employs TRBV12-3 or TRBV12-4 and TRBJ1-6; TRBD1 is a possible D gene (5 bases). Specimen: CD4+ T cells sorted from PBMCs, collected 15 days after the yellow fever booster vaccination. As DNA, the CDR3 is TGTGCCAGCAGTTTCGCCTGGGGCCGAAGCTCCTATAATTCACCCCTCCACTTT. It specifies CASSFAWGRSSYNSPLHF.